This TCR beta chain was obtained from a study of blood T cell repertoires in COVID-19. Study summary: Samples of COVID-19 (acute and convalescent) were obtained from the United States, Italy and Spain. PBMCs, B-cell-depleted T cells, or T cells provided the cDNA or gDNA that made up the material.

Authors' processing steps: Quantification of nucleated cells was approximated via reference gene primer amplification. Only in-frame clones appear in the TCRdb table, and some are missing; sequencing was by immunoSEQ multiplex PCR. That table furnishes V, J and clone size, whereas the DNA furnished D and trimming. This sample yields approximately 500,000 clones, of which roughly 91% are seen a single time; 7.5% to 9.5% belongs to the top ten. On this clone: The sample has other DNA sequences that encode this CDR3 too.

Deletions cut 0 bases from V and 2 bases from J, with 9 bases between. The CDR3 sequence is 14 residues long. Looked up from germline, CDR1 is SGHKS and CDR2 is YYEKEE (reference sequence). This chain links TRBV5-5 with TRBJ2-7; the D gene is possibly TRBD1 (5 bases). This sequence was found in a woman aged 45 to 65 with COVID-19, enrolled during active disease. The sequenced sample was peripheral blood. The chain's CDR3 is CASSLVTGPYEQYF. The CDR3 nucleotides are TGTGCCAGCAGCTTGGTAACAGGTCCCTACGAGCAGTACTTC.